This T cell receptor (beta chain) is drawn from a study of control samples from healthy donors and cancer patients. The CDR3 is 14 residues long. The V gene end was trimmed by 3 bases and the J gene end by 1 base; junction bases not matched to a gene: 1. The germline V gene encodes CDR1 SGDLS and CDR2 YYNGEE. Method: immunoSEQ multiplex PCR; TCRdb's copy keeps in-frame clones and lacks some. The sample yields about 170,000 clones, 93% seen once. The material sequenced was blood. This clonotype originated in an older woman in good health. This chain uses TRBV9 with TRBJ1-1, with TRBD1 matching over 9 bases. The CDR3 loop reads CASSEGQGNTEAFF. The CDR3 nucleotides read TGTGCCAGCAGCGAGGGACAGGGGAACACTGAAGCTTTCTTT.